This is a list of T cell receptor beta chains from one sample in a study of cytomegalovirus exposure and HLA in healthy donors. The protocol was immunoSEQ multiplex PCR, while the TCRdb copy is restricted to in-frame clones and leaves out a portion. The data show about 200,000 clones, roughly 80% seen once. Sequenced: PBMCs. These receptors were obtained from a man aged 25 to 45 in good health and CMV-seronegative. Each CDR3 is given with its conserved first and last residue. The order of the fields is D gene, V gene, clone size, J gene, CDR3 DNA, CDR3 protein. A D gene is named only where the DNA matches it firmly. Part of the rows lack a size; the others show once, few, many or a class for expanded clones.

d_gene: NA; v_gene: TRBV28; abundance: NA; j_gene: TRBJ2-7; CDR3nt: TGTGCCAGCAGGCCTAGCGTCCCCTACGAGCAGTACTTC; CDR3aa: CASRPSVPYEQYF
d_gene: NA; v_gene: TRBV28; abundance: NA; j_gene: TRBJ2-7; CDR3nt: TGTGCCAGCAGTTGGCAATTCAAGACAGCCTCCTACGAGCAGTACTTC; CDR3aa: CASSWQFKTASYEQYF
d_gene: TRBD1; v_gene: TRBV7-3; abundance: NA; j_gene: TRBJ2-3; CDR3nt: TGTGCCAGCAGCTTAATGGGACAGGGGGCGCGAAATACGCAGTATTTT; CDR3aa: CASSLMGQGARNTQYF
d_gene: NA; v_gene: TRBV7-9; abundance: few; j_gene: TRBJ2-1; CDR3nt: TGTGCCAGCAGCCTCCCGGACAGATACAATGAGCAGTTCTTC; CDR3aa: CASSLPDRYNEQFF
d_gene: TRBD2; v_gene: TRBV2; abundance: NA; j_gene: TRBJ2-7; CDR3nt: TGTGCCAGCAGCCTTAGCGGGGGTTACGAGCAGTACTTC; CDR3aa: CASSLSGGYEQYF
d_gene: NA; v_gene: TRBV12-5; abundance: NA; j_gene: TRBJ1-5; CDR3nt: TGTGCTAGTGGGGGGGACAAAAAACAGCCCCAGCATTTT; CDR3aa: CASGGDKKQPQHF
d_gene: NA; v_gene: TRBV19; abundance: NA; j_gene: TRBJ2-2; CDR3nt: TGTGCCAGTAGTACACGTTTGACAGCCCAGAACACCGGGGAGCTGTTTTTT; CDR3aa: CASSTRLTAQNTGELFF
d_gene: TRBD1; v_gene: TRBV5-4; abundance: NA; j_gene: TRBJ1-3; CDR3nt: TGTGCCAGCAGCTGGGGACAGGGCACTGGAAACACCATATATTTT; CDR3aa: CASSWGQGTGNTIYF
d_gene: TRBD1; v_gene: TRBV28; abundance: NA; j_gene: TRBJ2-7; CDR3nt: TGTGCCAGCAGGCTCCCGGCGGGACAGGGCTACGAGCAGTACTTC; CDR3aa: CASRLPAGQGYEQYF
d_gene: NA; v_gene: TRBV6-6; abundance: NA; j_gene: TRBJ2-4; CDR3nt: TGTGCCAGCAGTTACTGGGCAGAACTAGCCAAAAACATTCAGTACTTC; CDR3aa: CASSYWAELAKNIQYF
d_gene: NA; v_gene: TRBV6-6; abundance: few; j_gene: TRBJ1-3; CDR3nt: TGTGCCAGCAGTTACGCAGGCCCGAGCTCTGGAAACACCATATATTTT; CDR3aa: CASSYAGPSSGNTIYF
d_gene: NA; v_gene: TRBV7-9; abundance: NA; j_gene: TRBJ2-5; CDR3nt: TGTGCCAGCAGCTTAGGTGCCAGGGTCGTTCAAGAGACCCAGTACTTC; CDR3aa: CASSLGARVVQETQYF
d_gene: TRBD1; v_gene: TRBV5-1; abundance: NA; j_gene: TRBJ1-6; CDR3nt: TGCGCCAGCAGCTACCAGCAGGGGGCCAATTCACCCCTCCACTTT; CDR3aa: CASSYQQGANSPLHF
d_gene: NA; v_gene: TRBV28; abundance: NA; j_gene: TRBJ1-2; CDR3nt: TGTGCCAGCAGGTCAGGGACACAAGGCTACACCTTC; CDR3aa: CASRSGTQGYTF
d_gene: TRBD2; v_gene: TRBV4-1; abundance: NA; j_gene: TRBJ2-1; CDR3nt: TGCGCCAGCAGCCAAGAGTGGGGGAGGGATGAGCAGTTCTTC; CDR3aa: CASSQEWGRDEQFF
d_gene: NA; v_gene: TRBV6-1; abundance: NA; j_gene: TRBJ1-1; CDR3nt: TGTGCCAGCAGTGAAGGAAGGGAGCCTACTACTGAAGCTTTCTTT; CDR3aa: CASSEGREPTTEAFF
d_gene: NA; v_gene: TRBV2; abundance: NA; j_gene: TRBJ2-7; CDR3nt: TGTGCCAGCAGTGAGGGCTGGAACTACGAGCAGTACTTC; CDR3aa: CASSEGWNYEQYF
d_gene: NA; v_gene: TRBV5-1; abundance: NA; j_gene: TRBJ1-3; CDR3nt: TGCGCCAGCAGTGAGGCGGGTGGAAACACCATATATTTT; CDR3aa: CASSEAGGNTIYF
d_gene: NA; v_gene: TRBV7-6; abundance: NA; j_gene: TRBJ2-7; CDR3nt: TGTGCCAGCAGCTTAGAGGAGTTCTACGAGCAGTACTTC; CDR3aa: CASSLEEFYEQYF
d_gene: TRBD1; v_gene: TRBV4-3; abundance: once; j_gene: TRBJ1-1; CDR3nt: TGCGCCAGCAGCCAAGGGACAGGGGTAGGGAACACTGAAGCTTTCTTT; CDR3aa: CASSQGTGVGNTEAFF
d_gene: NA; v_gene: TRBV4-2; abundance: NA; j_gene: TRBJ2-1; CDR3nt: TGTGCCAGCAGCCCGGGGACTCAAAACAATGAGCAGTTCTTC; CDR3aa: CASSPGTQNNEQFF
d_gene: TRBD1; v_gene: TRBV27; abundance: NA; j_gene: TRBJ1-2; CDR3nt: TGTGCCAGCAGCTCGACCGGGACAGGGTGGGCCCCTAACTATGGCTACACCTTC; CDR3aa: CASSSTGTGWAPNYGYTF
d_gene: TRBD2; v_gene: TRBV5-1; abundance: NA; j_gene: TRBJ2-3; CDR3nt: TGCGCCAGCAGCACCCTAGCGGGGGGGAGCACAGATACGCAGTATTTT; CDR3aa: CASSTLAGGSTDTQYF
d_gene: NA; v_gene: TRBV9; abundance: NA; j_gene: TRBJ1-1; CDR3nt: TGTGCCAGCAGCGTAGTGGTAGCGAACACTGAAGCTTTCTTT; CDR3aa: CASSVVVANTEAFF
d_gene: NA; v_gene: TRBV9; abundance: NA; j_gene: TRBJ2-7; CDR3nt: TGTGCCAGCATTCCCACAGGCTACGAGCAGTACTTC; CDR3aa: CASIPTGYEQYF
d_gene: NA; v_gene: TRBV7-9; abundance: NA; j_gene: TRBJ2-6; CDR3nt: TGTGCCAGCAGCCGTCCTGGGGGCTTTTCCTCTGGGGCCAGCGTCCTGACTTTC; CDR3aa: CASSRPGGFSSGASVLTF
d_gene: NA; v_gene: TRBV29-1; abundance: NA; j_gene: TRBJ1-1; CDR3nt: TGCAGCGTTTCCCTAAGGACAGCAAACACTGAAGCTTTCTTT; CDR3aa: CSVSLRTANTEAFF
d_gene: NA; v_gene: TRBV27; abundance: NA; j_gene: TRBJ1-1; CDR3nt: TGTGCCAGCTCGTCCAGGCCGAACACTGAAGCTTTCTTT; CDR3aa: CASSSRPNTEAFF
d_gene: TRBD2; v_gene: TRBV7-2; abundance: NA; j_gene: TRBJ2-7; CDR3nt: TGTGCCAGCAGCGTTTTCCGGGACTATACCTACGAGCAGTACTTC; CDR3aa: CASSVFRDYTYEQYF
d_gene: NA; v_gene: TRBV6-1; abundance: NA; j_gene: TRBJ1-2; CDR3nt: TGTGCCAGCAGTGATGTAGGGGGTAACTATGGCTACACCTTC; CDR3aa: CASSDVGGNYGYTF
d_gene: TRBD1; v_gene: TRBV6-1; abundance: once; j_gene: TRBJ2-7; CDR3nt: TGTGCCAGCAGTGAGATACAGGGGAATTCCTACGAGCAGTACTTC; CDR3aa: CASSEIQGNSYEQYF
d_gene: NA; v_gene: TRBV28; abundance: NA; j_gene: TRBJ1-2; CDR3nt: TGTGCCAGCAGTCTCTCCTCACAAGGGAGCAATGGCTACACCTTC; CDR3aa: CASSLSSQGSNGYTF
d_gene: NA; v_gene: TRBV18; abundance: NA; j_gene: TRBJ2-7; CDR3nt: TGTGCCAGCTCACCCCTAAGGTGGAGTTCAATAGACGAGCAGTACTTC; CDR3aa: CASSPLRWSSIDEQYF
d_gene: TRBD1; v_gene: TRBV6-4; abundance: once; j_gene: TRBJ2-7; CDR3nt: TGTGCCAGCAGTGAGGGACAGCATATGTGCTACGAGCAGTACTTC; CDR3aa: CASSEGQHMCYEQYF
d_gene: NA; v_gene: TRBV5-5; abundance: NA; j_gene: TRBJ2-2; CDR3nt: TGTGCCAGCAGCTTGGTGCTATTGAACACCGGGGAGCTGTTTTTT; CDR3aa: CASSLVLLNTGELFF
d_gene: TRBD2; v_gene: TRBV7-2; abundance: NA; j_gene: TRBJ2-1; CDR3nt: TGTGCCAGCAGCTCCAGACTAGCGGGGGGGGGCGAGTTCTTC; CDR3aa: CASSSRLAGGGEFF
d_gene: NA; v_gene: TRBV6-6; abundance: NA; j_gene: TRBJ2-7; CDR3nt: TGTGCCAGCAGTTACGGTACTTACGAGCAGTACTTC; CDR3aa: CASSYGTYEQYF
d_gene: TRBD1; v_gene: TRBV4-1; abundance: NA; j_gene: TRBJ2-7; CDR3nt: TGCGCCAGCAGCCAAGATATACAGGGGGCGGGAGTTAGCACCTACGAGCAGTACTTC; CDR3aa: CASSQDIQGAGVSTYEQYF
d_gene: NA; v_gene: TRBV6-1; abundance: NA; j_gene: TRBJ2-3; CDR3nt: TGTGCCAGCAGTGAAGCAACAGGGGATACGCAGTATTTT; CDR3aa: CASSEATGDTQYF
d_gene: TRBD1; v_gene: TRBV28; abundance: NA; j_gene: TRBJ1-5; CDR3nt: TGTGCCAGCAGCCCGGACAGGGTTGGGGGTTATAGCAATCAGCCCCAGCATTTT; CDR3aa: CASSPDRVGGYSNQPQHF
d_gene: TRBD1; v_gene: TRBV5-1; abundance: NA; j_gene: TRBJ1-2; CDR3nt: TGCGCCAGCAGCTTGGGGGCCGGGACAGGGCTTTCCTATGGCTACACCTTC; CDR3aa: CASSLGAGTGLSYGYTF
d_gene: NA; v_gene: TRBV6-5; abundance: few; j_gene: TRBJ1-4; CDR3nt: TGTGCCAGCAGTTACGGGCGGGGGCCTTATGAAAAACTGTTTTTT; CDR3aa: CASSYGRGPYEKLFF
d_gene: NA; v_gene: TRBV5-1; abundance: NA; j_gene: TRBJ2-6; CDR3nt: TGCGCCAGCAGCTTGGTAGTCGGTTCTGGGGCCAACGTCCTGACTTTC; CDR3aa: CASSLVVGSGANVLTF
d_gene: NA; v_gene: TRBV14; abundance: NA; j_gene: TRBJ1-3; CDR3nt: TGTGCCAGCAGCCGTCAGGGAGGACCTGGAAACACCATATATTTT; CDR3aa: CASSRQGGPGNTIYF
d_gene: TRBD1; v_gene: TRBV28; abundance: few; j_gene: TRBJ2-2; CDR3nt: TGTGCCAGCAGTGAGAGGACAGGGGGCAACGGGGAGCTGTTTTTT; CDR3aa: CASSERTGGNGELFF
d_gene: NA; v_gene: TRBV7-6; abundance: NA; j_gene: TRBJ1-2; CDR3nt: TGTGCCAGCAGCCCTGGACAGCGGATTAACTATGGCTACACCTTC; CDR3aa: CASSPGQRINYGYTF
d_gene: NA; v_gene: TRBV2; abundance: NA; j_gene: TRBJ2-7; CDR3nt: TGTGCCAGTCAGGGAAGGGTAACCTACGAGCAGTACTTC; CDR3aa: CASQGRVTYEQYF
d_gene: TRBD2; v_gene: TRBV4-1; abundance: NA; j_gene: TRBJ2-1; CDR3nt: TGCGCCAGCAGCCAAGGTGCCGGACTAGCGAAGTTCTTC; CDR3aa: CASSQGAGLAKFF
d_gene: NA; v_gene: TRBV7-6; abundance: NA; j_gene: TRBJ1-2; CDR3nt: TGTGCCAGCAGCCCAGAGTGGGTCCCCCGGGGTGGCTACACCTTC; CDR3aa: CASSPEWVPRGGYTF
d_gene: TRBD1; v_gene: TRBV5-1; abundance: NA; j_gene: TRBJ1-1; CDR3nt: TGCGCCAGCAGCTTTGCGACAGGGGACACTGAAGCTTTCTTT; CDR3aa: CASSFATGDTEAFF
d_gene: NA; v_gene: TRBV7-9; abundance: once; j_gene: TRBJ2-1; CDR3nt: TGTGCGGCGGGGAGGGGGAGCTCCTACAATGAGCAGTTCTTC; CDR3aa: CAAGRGSSYNEQFF
d_gene: NA; v_gene: TRBV5-6; abundance: few; j_gene: TRBJ1-6; CDR3nt: TGTGCCACAGGGGATGGGAATTCACCCCTCCACTTT; CDR3aa: CATGDGNSPLHF
d_gene: NA; v_gene: TRBV9; abundance: NA; j_gene: TRBJ1-6; CDR3nt: TGTGCCAGCAGCGTAGAAGCGGGACGTGGAACCTCCTATAATTCACCCCTCCACTTT; CDR3aa: CASSVEAGRGTSYNSPLHF
d_gene: NA; v_gene: TRBV6-1; abundance: few; j_gene: TRBJ2-3; CDR3nt: TGTGCCAGCAGTGAAGTGGCAGGGAGCACAGATACGCAGTATTTT; CDR3aa: CASSEVAGSTDTQYF
d_gene: NA; v_gene: TRBV4-2; abundance: few; j_gene: TRBJ1-2; CDR3nt: TGTGCCAGCAGCCAAGCGTTCGGTTCCTCTAACTATGGCTACACCTTC; CDR3aa: CASSQAFGSSNYGYTF
d_gene: NA; v_gene: TRBV25-1; abundance: NA; j_gene: TRBJ2-2; CDR3nt: TGTGCCAGCAGTGCGCAGGGGCCGTGGGGGGGCGGCACCGGGGAGCTGTTTTTT; CDR3aa: CASSAQGPWGGGTGELFF
d_gene: TRBD2; v_gene: TRBV28; abundance: NA; j_gene: TRBJ2-7; CDR3nt: TGTGCCAGCAGATTGACTAGCAATTTCGCCCTCGAGCAGTACTTC; CDR3aa: CASRLTSNFALEQYF
d_gene: NA; v_gene: TRBV6-5; abundance: NA; j_gene: TRBJ2-1; CDR3nt: TGTGCCAGCAGGTACGGGGGCTACAGCTCCTACAATGAGCAGTTCTTC; CDR3aa: CASRYGGYSSYNEQFF
d_gene: TRBD1; v_gene: TRBV18; abundance: NA; j_gene: TRBJ2-1; CDR3nt: TGTGCCAGCTCAGAAACCGGGACAGGGAATGAGCAGTTCTTC; CDR3aa: CASSETGTGNEQFF
d_gene: TRBD1; v_gene: TRBV28; abundance: NA; j_gene: TRBJ2-5; CDR3nt: TGTGCCAGCAGTTTAATCACAGGGGCCCAAGAGACCCAGTACTTC; CDR3aa: CASSLITGAQETQYF